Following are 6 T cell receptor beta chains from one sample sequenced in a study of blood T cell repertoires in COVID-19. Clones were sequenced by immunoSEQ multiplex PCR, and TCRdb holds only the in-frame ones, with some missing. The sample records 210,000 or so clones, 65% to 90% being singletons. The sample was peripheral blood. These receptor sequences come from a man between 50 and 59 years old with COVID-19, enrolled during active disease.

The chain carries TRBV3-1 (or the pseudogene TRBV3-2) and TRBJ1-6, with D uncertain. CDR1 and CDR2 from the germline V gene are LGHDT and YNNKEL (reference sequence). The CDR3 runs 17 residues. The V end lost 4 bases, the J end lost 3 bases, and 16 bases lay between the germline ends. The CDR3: CASSPRTQSFYNSPLHF. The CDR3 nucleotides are TGTGCCAGCAGCCCCCGGACTCAGAGCTTCTATAATTCACCCCTCCACTTT.

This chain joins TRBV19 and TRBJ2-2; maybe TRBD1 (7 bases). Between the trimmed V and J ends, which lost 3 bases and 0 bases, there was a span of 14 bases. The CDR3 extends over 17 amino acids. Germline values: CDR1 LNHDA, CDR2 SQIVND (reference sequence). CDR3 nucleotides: TGTGCCAGTAGTATCGATGGAGGGGGCGCGAACACCGGGGAGCTGTTTTTT. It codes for CASSIDGGGANTGELFF.

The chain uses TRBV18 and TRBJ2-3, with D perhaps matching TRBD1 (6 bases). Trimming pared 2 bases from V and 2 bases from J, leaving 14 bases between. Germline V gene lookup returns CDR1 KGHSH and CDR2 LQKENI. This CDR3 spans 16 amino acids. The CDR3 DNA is TGTGCCAGCTCACCATACCCAGGGGACCCCACAGATACGCAGTATTTT. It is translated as CASSPYPGDPTDTQYF.

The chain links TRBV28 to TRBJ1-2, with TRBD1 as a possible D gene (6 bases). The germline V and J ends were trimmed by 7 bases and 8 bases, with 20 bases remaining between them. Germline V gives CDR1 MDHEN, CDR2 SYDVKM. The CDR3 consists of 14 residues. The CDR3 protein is CASIRGARTLGYTF. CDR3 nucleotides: TGTGCCAGCATTCGGGGGGCCCGGACCTTAGGCTACACCTTC.

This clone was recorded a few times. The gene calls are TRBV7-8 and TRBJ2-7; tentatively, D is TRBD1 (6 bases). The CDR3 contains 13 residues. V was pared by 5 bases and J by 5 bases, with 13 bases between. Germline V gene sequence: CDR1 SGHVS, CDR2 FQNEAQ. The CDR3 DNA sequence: TGTGCCAGCAGCACGGGTTACAGGGACGAGCAGTACTTC. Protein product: CASSTGYRDEQYF.

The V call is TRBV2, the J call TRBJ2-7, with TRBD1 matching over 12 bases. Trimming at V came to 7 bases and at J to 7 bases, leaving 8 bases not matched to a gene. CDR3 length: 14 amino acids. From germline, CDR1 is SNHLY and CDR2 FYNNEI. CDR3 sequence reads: CASTPGQGAVEQYF. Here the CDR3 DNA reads TGTGCCAGCACCCCGGGACAGGGGGCGGTTGAGCAGTACTTC.